These 18 T cell receptor beta chains were sequenced from one sample in a study of T cell responses to AZD1222 COVID-19 vaccine. Assay: immunoSEQ multiplex PCR; the TCRdb copy retains only in-frame clones and omits some. Of about 140,000 clones in the sample, about 89% are singletons; the top ten hold roughly 7.5%. The sequencing here drew on peripheral blood, taken 28 days after the second dose of the MenACWY control vaccine. These receptors originate from an adult who received the MenACWY meningococcal vaccine as a control.

The chain links TRBV27 to TRBJ1-5; D call uncertain. The germline V gene encodes CDR1 MNHEY and CDR2 SMNVEV (reference sequence). This CDR3 spans 13 amino acids. V was trimmed by 0 bases and J by 6 bases, leaving 6 bases between them. In DNA form, the CDR3 reads TGTGCCAGCAGTTTATCGGAGGGTCAGCCCCAGCATTTT. Protein product: CASSLSEGQPQHF.

This clone was observed a handful of times. The V gene is TRBV14, the J gene TRBJ1-6; TRBD1 is a possible D gene (6 bases). V was trimmed by 4 bases and J by 7 bases, leaving 11 bases between them. The CDR3 totals 14 residues. Per the germline V gene, CDR1 is SGHDN and CDR2 is FVKESK. Here the CDR3 DNA reads TGTGCCAGCAGCCCCTTCCAGGGGAATTCACCCCTCCACTTT. This translates into CASSPFQGNSPLHF.

V and J are TRBV3-1 (or the pseudogene TRBV3-2) and TRBJ2-1, with D tentatively TRBD1 or TRBD2 (5 bases each). This CDR3 has 13 residues. The germline gives CDR1 LGHDT, CDR2 YNNKEL (reference sequence). Deletions cut 3 bases from V and 4 bases from J, with 7 bases between. The CDR3 region is CASSQGDYNEQFF. CDR3 DNA sequence: TGTGCCAGCAGCCAGGGGGATTACAATGAGCAGTTCTTC.

This sequence joins TRBV28 and TRBJ2-7; 9 nucleotides align to TRBD1. Looked up from germline, CDR1 is MDHEN and CDR2 is SYDVKM. The CDR3 spans 15 residues. V dropped 5 bases and J dropped 3; count of bases not matched to a gene: 8. The CDR3 protein is CASSIEDRGLYEQYF. CDR3 sequence (DNA): TGTGCCAGCAGTATAGAGGACAGGGGCCTCTACGAGCAGTACTTC.

This sequence joins TRBV13 and TRBJ2-3, with D unresolved. V gave up 2 bases and J gave up 8 bases, with 5 bases separating them. CDR1 and CDR2 (germline): PRHDT, FYEKMQ (reference sequence). The CDR3 extends over 11 amino acids. The CDR3 protein is CASSLSGTQYF. The CDR3 DNA reads TGTGCCAGCAGCTTATCTGGTACGCAGTATTTT.

The chain's CDR3 is CATSEGPGNQPQHF. The CDR3 DNA reads TGTGCCACCAGTGAGGGTCCGGGCAATCAGCCCCAGCATTTT. The chain links TRBV24-1 to TRBJ1-5; D remains unclear. V lost 4 bases and J lost 2, with 8 bases in between. CDR1 and CDR2 (germline): KGHDR, SFDVKD. This CDR3 contains 14 residues.

For the CDR3, the DNA is TGCGCCAGCAGCCCAGTTTCTAGCGGGCACAATGAGCAGTTCTTC. Its protein is CASSPVSSGHNEQFF. The chain employs TRBV5-1 and TRBJ2-1; 8 bases are shared with TRBD2. Trimming at V came to 4 bases and at J to 5 bases, leaving 8 bases not matched to a gene. The CDR3 has 15 residues. Looked up from germline, CDR1 is SGHRS and CDR2 is YFSETQ.

The chain is built from TRBV29-1 and TRBJ1-5, with D possibly TRBD1 on 6 matching bases. Germline CDR1 SQVTM, CDR2 ANQGSEA. Trimming stripped 6 bases from V and 5 bases from J, with 8 bases between. This CDR3 is 11 amino acids long. The CDR3 DNA is TGCAGCGTGGGACATGATCAGCCCCAGCATTTT. Protein sequence: CSVGHDQPQHF.

The V and J genes are TRBV6-5 and TRBJ2-7, with 10 bases aligning to TRBD1. Losses at the gene ends were 6 bases for V and 1 base for J; bases not matched to a gene: 6. This CDR3 region has 15 residues. Germline V CDR1 and CDR2: MNHEY, SVGAGI. The CDR3 DNA reads as TGTGCCAGCAGAAGGGACAGGGGAGAGTCCTACGAGCAGTACTTC. Its translation: CASRRDRGESYEQYF.

The chain is built from TRBV6-4 and TRBJ2-2, with 7 nucleotides matching TRBD1. V shed 3 bases, J shed 2 bases, and the junction held 3 bases outside the gene matches. Germline assignment: CDR1 MRHNA and CDR2 SNTAGT. This CDR3 region has 15 residues. The CDR3 loop is CASSEGGHNTGELFF. DNA of the CDR3: TGTGCCAGCAGTGAAGGGGGCCACAACACCGGGGAGCTGTTTTTT.

This chain connects TRBV3-1 (or the pseudogene TRBV3-2) to TRBJ1-2; D gene uncertain. The germline V gene encodes CDR1 LGHDT and CDR2 YNNKEL (reference sequence). V lost 6 bases and J 4 bases, leaving 15 bases between the germline ends. The CDR3 runs to 14 residues. The CDR3 here is CASSPFDGLYGYTF. The CDR3 DNA reads TGTGCCAGCAGTCCCTTCGACGGACTCTATGGCTACACCTTC.

The rearrangement joins TRBV7-2 to TRBJ1-3; D may be TRBD1 (6 bases). The V end was cut by 5 bases, the J end by 4 bases, with 18 bases between. Germline lookup yields CDR1 SGHTA and CDR2 FQGNSA. CDR3 length: 16 amino acids. The CDR3 sequence is CASSPIGQFDGNTIYF. The CDR3 nucleotides read TGTGCCAGCAGCCCGATAGGACAGTTCGACGGAAACACCATATATTTT.

The chain combines TRBV7-9 with TRBJ1-2, with unresolved D. V was pared by 8 bases and J by 7 bases, with 14 bases between. Germline lookup yields CDR1 SEHNR and CDR2 FQNEAQ (reference sequence). CDR3 length equals 12 residues. The CDR3 coding sequence is TGTGCCAGCGGCGACCTCCGGGCTGGCTACACCTTC. This translates into CASGDLRAGYTF.

The chain joins TRBV11-2 to TRBJ1-4; D gene ambiguous. The CDR3 consists of 13 residues. Germline loops: CDR1 SGHAT, CDR2 FQNNGV. Trimming left V 6 bases short and J 4 bases short, with 9 bases between. DNA of the CDR3: TGTGCCAGCAGTCGGGCCGGTAATGAAAAACTGTTTTTT. This sequence encodes CASSRAGNEKLFF.

J is TRBJ2-5 and V is TRBV13, with D possibly matching TRBD2 (5 bases). Germline CDR1 is PRHDT and CDR2 is FYEKMQ (reference sequence). The V and J ends lost 6 bases and 5 bases respectively, with 16 bases between them. The CDR3 sequence is 14 residues long. The DNA for the CDR3 is TGTGCCAGCAGAAACCCCCTAGCTGGCGAGACCCAGTACTTC. As protein: CASRNPLAGETQYF.

The CDR3: CATSRGEASSYNEQFF. Here the CDR3 DNA reads TGTGCCACCAGCAGAGGAGAGGCAAGCTCCTACAATGAGCAGTTCTTC. The chain uses TRBV15 and TRBJ2-1; D is unclear. The V gene lost 1 base and the J gene lost 0 bases, with 10 bases spanning the gap. Germline assignment: CDR1 LNHNV and CDR2 YYDKDF (reference sequence). The CDR3 extends over 16 amino acids.

The chain joins TRBV30 to TRBJ1-2; D perhaps matches TRBD1 (5 bases). V dropped 3 bases and J dropped 4 bases, with 12 bases sitting between them. Germline assignment: CDR1 GTSNPN and CDR2 SVGIG (reference sequence). This CDR3 region has 13 residues. The CDR3 nucleotides read TGTGCCTGGAGCCCGGCAGGGTTCTATGGCTACACCTTC. The encoded protein is CAWSPAGFYGYTF.

This clone has a single count. The chain is built from TRBV2 and TRBJ2-5; D may be TRBD1 (5 bases). The CDR3 runs 15 residues. V lost 7 bases and J 7 bases, leaving 22 bases between the germline ends. Germline V gene sequence: CDR1 SNHLY, CDR2 FYNNEI. The CDR3 sequence: CASTEKGSGRGTQYF. The CDR3 nucleotides are TGTGCCAGCACCGAAAAGGGGTCTGGTAGGGGGACCCAGTACTTC.